This T cell receptor beta chain stems from a study of blood T cell repertoires in COVID-19. In this sample, this clone turned up once. Repertoires were generated with immunoSEQ multiplex PCR, while TCRdb's copy carries only in-frame clones and drops some. This sample has more than 80,000 clones, with 60% to 85% found just once. Trimming removed 5 bases from V and 4 bases from J, with 19 bases in between. Germline-derived CDR1 and CDR2 are LNHNV and YYDKDF (reference sequence). The CDR3 runs to 16 residues. What was sequenced was peripheral blood. This clonotype originated in a man aged 80 or over with COVID-19, enrolled during active disease. This chain links TRBV15 with TRBJ2-3; D possibly corresponds to TRBD2 (6 bases). Here the CDR3 reads CATSGGTSVLADTQYF. The CDR3 region has the DNA TGTGCCACCAGCGGAGGGACTTCTGTATTGGCAGATACGCAGTATTTT.